Listed here are 25 T cell receptor beta chains from one sample, sequenced in a study of radiotherapy plus CTLA-4 blockade in lung cancer. The repertoire was sequenced with immunoSEQ multiplex PCR; TCRdb's copy has only in-frame clones and lacks some. The sample holds around 110,000 clones, more than 75% seen once. Sequencing was performed on peripheral blood, taken from a patient treated with radiotherapy plus ipilimumab. Receptors originate from a human donor with non-small cell lung cancer that progressed on radiotherapy plus ipilimumab. Some clones in this sample may be carry-over from other donors' samples.

This clone was observed once. The gene calls are TRBV7-2 and TRBJ2-7; perhaps TRBD2 as D (6 bases). Germline assignment: CDR1 SGHTA and CDR2 FQGNSA. CDR3 length equals 16 residues. V was cut by 1 base and J by 5 bases, with 18 bases left in between. This CDR3 is CASSLEAGRGGHEQYF. The CDR3 bases are TGTGCCAGCAGCTTAGAGGCGGGACGGGGCGGACACGAGCAGTACTTC.

The chain combines TRBV5-1 with TRBJ2-7; D unresolved. V lost 0 bases to trimming and J lost 1 base, with 8 bases between them. Germline-derived CDR1 and CDR2 are SGHRS and YFSETQ. The CDR3 has 14 residues. DNA of the CDR3: TGCGCCAGCAGCTTGGATCGGCTGTCCTACGAGCAGTACTTC. Translation gives CASSLDRLSYEQYF.

The chain links TRBV5-1 to TRBJ1-4; perhaps TRBD1 as D (5 bases). Germline values: CDR1 SGHRS, CDR2 YFSETQ. V shed 4 bases and J shed 3 bases, with 16 bases lying between them. The CDR3 contains 16 residues. The DNA of the CDR3 is TGCGCCAGCAGCCCCGGGACGGCAGTTTCTAATGAAAAACTGTTTTTT. This gives the protein CASSPGTAVSNEKLFF. Combining the CDR3 with reference TRBV5-1 and TRBJ1-4 gives the whole variable domain KAGVTQTPRYLIKTRGQQVTLSCSPISGHRSVSWYQQTPGQGLQFLFEYFSETQRNKGNFPGRFSGRQFSNSRSEMNVSTLELGDSALYLCASSPGTAVSNEKLFFGSGTQLSVL.

The chain employs TRBV15 and TRBJ1-5; D is ambiguous. Germline V gene lookup returns CDR1 LNHNV and CDR2 YYDKDF (reference sequence). V lost 4 bases, J lost 3 bases, and 10 bases lay in between. CDR3 length: 14 residues. The DNA of the CDR3 is TGTGCCACCAGCACTGAGAGCGCCAATCAGCCCCAGCATTTT. Residues: CATSTESANQPQHF.

The chain uses TRBV9 and TRBJ2-1, with TRBD2 matching 9 bases. The CDR3 is made up of 16 amino acids. Germline trimming cut 0 bases from V and 5 bases from J; bases unmatched to any gene: 6. The V gene's germline CDR1 is SGDLS and CDR2 YYNGEE. CDR3 sequence: CASSVVGAGGHNEQFF. The CDR3 DNA reads as TGTGCCAGCAGCGTAGTCGGAGCGGGGGGCCACAATGAGCAGTTCTTC.

V gene TRBV10-2 combines with J gene TRBJ2-6, with D unresolved. The V gene lost 7 bases and the J gene lost 2 bases, with 12 bases spanning the gap. The CDR3 is 15 amino acids. CDR1 is WSHSY, CDR2 SAAADI, per germline. The CDR3 DNA is TGCGCCAGCACCGTAACAGCTACTGGGGCCAACGTCCTGACTTTC. Its translation: CASTVTATGANVLTF.

Only a few counts were recorded for this clone. The chain has TRBV5-4 and TRBJ2-3; D may match TRBD1 or TRBD2 (6 bases each). The CDR3 is 14 residues long. V dropped 1 base and J dropped 4 bases, with 10 bases sitting between them. Per germline, CDR1 SGHNT and CDR2 YYREEE (reference sequence). The DNA for the CDR3 is TGTGCCAGCAGCTTGCTCGGGGGCCCAGATACGCAGTATTTT. Residues: CASSLLGGPDTQYF.

This clone has only one observation. The V call is TRBV28, the J call TRBJ1-4; no clear D gene. The V end lost 8 bases, the J end lost 7 bases, and 8 bases lay between the germline ends. CDR1 and CDR2 from the germline V gene are MDHEN and SYDVKM. This CDR3 contains 11 residues. This CDR3 reads CASLDGEKLFF. The CDR3 nucleotides are TGTGCCAGCCTAGACGGTGAAAAACTGTTTTTT.

The rearrangement joins TRBV14 to TRBJ2-2; TRBD2 might be the D (5 bases). This CDR3 has 17 amino acids. Trimming removed 0 bases at V and 1 base at J, with 12 bases between. Germline V gene sequence: CDR1 SGHDN, CDR2 FVKESK. The DNA for the CDR3 is TGTGCCAGCAGCCAAGATCGGCTAGCAGAGAACACCGGGGAGCTGTTTTTT. Translated: CASSQDRLAENTGELFF.

The chain links TRBV2 to TRBJ2-1; 11 bases match TRBD1. This CDR3 contains 12 residues. Germline CDR1 is SNHLY and CDR2 is FYNNEI. CDR3 DNA sequence: TGTGCGAAGGGACAGGGGGTAGATGAGCAGTTCTTC. Residues: CAKGQGVDEQFF.

J is TRBJ1-5 and V is TRBV30, with 8 bases identical to TRBD1. This CDR3 has 13 residues. Trimming removed 0 bases from V and 10 bases from J; junction bases left unmatched: 5. The germline CDR1 and CDR2 sequences are GTSNPN and SVGIG (reference sequence). CDR3 nucleotide sequence: TGTGCCTGGAGTGTACGGACAGGGACACCCCAGCATTTT. Amino acids: CAWSVRTGTPQHF.

The chain carries TRBV2 and TRBJ1-5, with 11 bases aligning to TRBD1. V lost 8 bases to trimming and J lost 7 bases; unmatched junction nucleotides: 16. Germline CDR1 reads SNHLY; CDR2 reads FYNNEI. The CDR3 consists of 17 residues. DNA of the CDR3: TGTGCCAGCGGTCGCGCCATGGGACAGGGGGGTTTGCAGCCCCAGCATTTT. Protein sequence: CASGRAMGQGGLQPQHF.

This sequence joins TRBV6-6 and TRBJ1-2; D remains unclear. Germline values: CDR1 MNHNY, CDR2 SVGAGI (reference sequence). The CDR3 sequence is 14 residues long. Between the trimmed V and J ends, which lost 6 bases and 5 bases, there was a span of 16 bases. CDR3 sequence reads: CASSPPSSVYGYTF. The CDR3 DNA sequence: TGTGCCAGCAGCCCGCCGTCGTCTGTTTATGGCTACACCTTC.

The chain employs TRBV5-6 and TRBJ1-1, with TRBD1 identical over 8 bases. The CDR3 is 15 residues long. Germline V CDR1 and CDR2: SGHDT, YYEEEE. V gave up 0 bases and J gave up 3 bases; unmatched junction bases: 4. DNA of the CDR3: TGTGCCAGCAGCTTGGCTGGACAGGGCGACACTGAAGCTTTCTTT. Translated: CASSLAGQGDTEAFF.

This sequence joins TRBV6-5 and TRBJ2-1; 7 positions match TRBD1. This CDR3 spans 15 amino acids. V gave up 5 bases and J gave up 4 bases; unmatched junction bases: 8. Germline CDR1 is MNHEY and CDR2 is SVGAGI. The CDR3 here is CASSPRPGQYNEQFF. For the CDR3, the DNA is TGTGCCAGCAGTCCCCGTCCGGGACAGTACAATGAGCAGTTCTTC.

The rearrangement links TRBV4-1 to TRBJ2-7, with D perhaps matching TRBD2 (5 bases). Trimming left V 1 base short and J 0 bases short, with 10 bases between. The CDR3 consists of 15 residues. Per germline, CDR1 MGHRA and CDR2 YSYEKL. In DNA form, the CDR3 reads TGCGCCAGCAGCCAAGGAGTAGCGACCTCCTACGAGCAGTACTTC. Encoded protein: CASSQGVATSYEQYF.

The V call is TRBV9, the J call TRBJ2-3; 10 positions agree with TRBD2. J gave up 5 bases and V 0 bases, and 3 bases lay outside the gene matches. Germline lookup yields CDR1 SGDLS and CDR2 YYNGEE. The CDR3 is made up of 15 amino acids. CDR3 nucleotide sequence: TGTGCCAGCAGCGTAGTTCTAGCGGGGGTAGATACGCAGTATTTT. Translating gives CASSVVLAGVDTQYF.

The chain couples TRBV29-1 to TRBJ2-3, with 8 bases identical to TRBD1. The length of the CDR3 is 14 residues. Germline V lookup: CDR1 SQVTM, CDR2 ANQGSEA. The CDR3 DNA follows: TGCACTATAGCGGCAGGGGGCGGCACAGATACGCAGTATTTT. This codes for CTIAAGGGTDTQYF.

V and J are TRBV9 and TRBJ2-3, with 10 positions matching TRBD2. V gave up 4 bases and J gave up 4 bases; unmatched junction bases: 12. CDR1 SGDLS and CDR2 YYNGEE come from the germline V gene. There are 17 residues in the CDR3. In nucleotides, the CDR3 is TGTGCCAGCAGCCCCTCCGAGCGGGGGGGCGTCGCAGATACGCAGTATTTT. This encodes CASSPSERGGVADTQYF.

This chain uses TRBV5-6 with TRBJ1-2; TRBD1 agrees at 7 bases. Germline V gene sequence: CDR1 SGHDT, CDR2 YYEEEE. J gave up 5 bases and V 0 bases, and 13 bases lay outside the gene matches. This CDR3 is built from 17 residues. CDR3: CASSLDRGHNRGYGYTF. CDR3 coding DNA: TGTGCCAGCAGCTTGGACAGGGGCCACAACCGCGGATATGGCTACACCTTC.

The genes are TRBV5-1 and TRBJ1-3, with 10 bases lining up with TRBD1. Germline V gene data show CDR1 as SGHRS and CDR2 as YFSETQ. CDR3 size: 18 residues. After removal of 0 bases from V and 0 bases from J, the junction contained 6 bases not matched to a gene. As DNA, the CDR3 is TGCGCCAGCAGCTTGGGGACAGGGGGTGACCTCTCTGGAAACACCATATATTTT. Protein sequence: CASSLGTGGDLSGNTIYF.

The genes are TRBV5-1 and TRBJ2-7; TRBD2 matches 13 bases. CDR1 is SGHRS and CDR2 is YFSETQ in the germline V gene. The CDR3 is 15 amino acids. The J segment lost 3 bases and the V segment lost 2 bases, leaving 2 bases of the junction unmatched. In DNA form, the CDR3 reads TGCGCCAGCAGCTTAGGGACTAGCGGGGTCTACGAGCAGTACTTC. Its translation: CASSLGTSGVYEQYF.

This clone was observed a handful of times. The chain joins TRBV10-2 to TRBJ1-5; weak D call: TRBD1 (6 bases). V was pared by 1 base and J by 6 bases, with 13 bases between. The CDR3 covers 15 residues. CDR1 and CDR2 from the germline V gene are WSHSY and SAAADI. The CDR3 spells CASSEFLQGGQPQHF. The CDR3 region has the DNA TGCGCCAGCAGTGAGTTCTTACAGGGAGGTCAGCCCCAGCATTTT.

The chain couples TRBV6-5 to TRBJ1-2; TRBD1 aligns across 7 bases. The trim removed 5 bases at V and 1 base at J, leaving 7 bases unmatched. From germline, CDR1 is MNHEY and CDR2 SVGAGI. The CDR3 runs 15 residues. CDR3 DNA: TGTGCCAGCAGTCCCGACAGGGACAATAACTATGGCTACACCTTC. This encodes CASSPDRDNNYGYTF.

V is TRBV29-1 and J is TRBJ1-4, with TRBD1 as a possible D gene (5 bases). Per the germline V gene, CDR1 is SQVTM and CDR2 is ANQGSEA. Deletions cut 3 bases from V and 4 bases from J, with 9 bases between. The CDR3 runs 13 residues. CDR3: CSVDGGDNEKLFF. The CDR3, as DNA: TGCAGCGTTGACGGGGGAGATAATGAAAAACTGTTTTTT.